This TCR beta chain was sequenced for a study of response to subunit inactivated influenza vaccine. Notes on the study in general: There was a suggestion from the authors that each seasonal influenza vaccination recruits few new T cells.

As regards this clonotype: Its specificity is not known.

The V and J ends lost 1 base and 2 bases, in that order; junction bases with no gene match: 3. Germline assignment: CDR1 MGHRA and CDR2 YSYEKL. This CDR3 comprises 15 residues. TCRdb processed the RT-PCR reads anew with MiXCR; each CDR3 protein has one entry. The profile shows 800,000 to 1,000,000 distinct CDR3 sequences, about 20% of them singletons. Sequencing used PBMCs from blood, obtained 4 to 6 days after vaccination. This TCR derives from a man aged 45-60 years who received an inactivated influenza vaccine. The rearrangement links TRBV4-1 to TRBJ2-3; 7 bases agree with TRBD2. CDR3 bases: TGCGCCAGCAGCCAAGTGGGGGGGAACACAGATACGCAGTATTTT. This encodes CASSQVGGNTDTQYF.